This T cell receptor (beta chain) originates from a study of cytomegalovirus exposure and HLA in healthy donors. Study-wide results and limits: Another analysis was done later, and it associated approximately 15,000 TCR beta sequences with HLA alleles at 0.05 false discovery rate. Reportedly, fewer N-insertions than the 666-donor mean appeared in an Asian-associated ancestry cluster in a later analysis.

PCR primers comprised 60 Vbeta and 13 Jbeta primers. TCRdb's copy holds only in-frame clones and misses some; the assay was immunoSEQ multiplex PCR. Of 100,000 to 120,000 clones in the sample, approximately 81% were seen once. The V and J ends lost 4 bases and 0 bases respectively, with 12 bases between them. Per germline, CDR1 SEHNR and CDR2 FQNEAQ (reference sequence). There are 15 residues in the CDR3. This clone has a handful of counts. Antigen unknown. The source of this sequence is a man aged 25-45 years in good health and CMV-seronegative. The sample taken for sequencing was PBMCs. The J gene is TRBJ1-1, the V gene TRBV7-9; a weak D match, TRBD1 (6 bases). Here the CDR3 DNA reads TGTGCCAGCAGCTCAGTAGGGGGTATGAACACTGAAGCTTTCTTT. It translates to CASSSVGGMNTEAFF.